This passage covers 12 T cell receptor beta chains from one sample sequenced in a study of control samples from healthy donors and cancer patients. Profiled with immunoSEQ multiplex PCR; TCRdb holds only in-frame clones, not every one. The sample shows some 90,000 clones, 86% of them seen only once. The source material was blood. The receptors come from a woman aged 45-60 years in good health.

This chain connects TRBV5-1 to TRBJ2-2; TRBD2 agrees at 9 bases. The CDR3 contains 18 residues. Germline V gene sequence: CDR1 SGHRS, CDR2 YFSETQ. V was clipped by 0 bases and J by 4 bases; unmatched bases: 10. CDR3 sequence: CASSLAGDLAGTTGELFF. The CDR3 region has the DNA TGCGCCAGCAGCTTGGCGGGAGATCTAGCGGGAACCACCGGGGAGCTGTTTTTT. Together with reference TRBV5-1 and TRBJ2-2, the CDR3 gives the full variable domain: KAGVTQTPRYLIKTRGQQVTLSCSPISGHRSVSWYQQTPGQGLQFLFEYFSETQRNKGNFPGRFSGRQFSNSRSEMNVSTLELGDSALYLCASSLAGDLAGTTGELFFGEGSRLTVL.

The chain has TRBV27 and TRBJ1-2, with D uncertain. The length of the CDR3 is 12 residues. Germline V gene data show CDR1 as MNHEY and CDR2 as SMNVEV (reference sequence). V was pared by 4 bases and J by 7 bases, with 10 bases between. In nucleotides, the CDR3 is TGTGCCAGCAGTTGGGATGGGAGTGGCTACACCTTC. Protein: CASSWDGSGYTF.

This clone has a single count. Within the sample, other DNA sequences also encode this same CDR3. The gene calls are TRBV7-9 and TRBJ2-3; tentatively, D is TRBD2 (6 bases). Per germline, CDR1 SEHNR and CDR2 FQNEAQ (reference sequence). The CDR3 has 15 amino acids. The V end was cut by 2 bases, the J end by 1 base, with 10 bases between. CDR3 residues: CASSLLGGGTDTQYF. For the CDR3, the DNA is TGTGCCAGCAGCTTACTCGGCGGGGGCACAGATACGCAGTATTTT.

This chain uses TRBV18 with TRBJ1-2; D gene uncertain. Trimming pared 5 bases from V and 0 bases from J, leaving 19 bases between. The CDR3 totals 17 residues. Germline V lookup: CDR1 KGHSH, CDR2 LQKENI. This CDR3 reads CASSDLGRRPSNYGYTF. CDR3 sequence (DNA): TGTGCCAGCTCAGACCTCGGGAGAAGACCTTCTAACTATGGCTACACCTTC.

CDR3: CATSRRGYQETQYF. In nucleotides, the CDR3 is TGTGCCACCAGCAGGAGAGGGTACCAAGAGACCCAGTACTTC. The chain links TRBV15 to TRBJ2-5; maybe TRBD2 (5 bases). The CDR3 runs 14 residues. The V and J ends lost 3 bases and 0 bases respectively, with 8 bases between them. The germline CDR1 and CDR2 sequences are LNHNV and YYDKDF (reference sequence).

The CDR3 DNA sequence: TGTGCCAGCAGCCCGCTAGACCAGACCAATGAGCAGTTCTTC. Translating it yields CASSPLDQTNEQFF. This chain joins TRBV5-6 and TRBJ2-1, with D unclear. V lost 4 bases and J 6 bases, leaving 14 bases between the germline ends. The CDR3 extends over 14 amino acids. Germline CDR1 is SGHDT and CDR2 is YYEEEE. The full variable domain, in which reference TRBV5-6 and TRBJ2-1 provide the parts outside the CDR3, is DAGVTQSPTHLIKTRGQQVTLRCSPKSGHDTVSWYQQALGQGPQFIFQYYEEEERQRGNFPDRFSGHQFPNYSSELNVNALLLGDSALYLCASSPLDQTNEQFFGPGTRLTVL.

This rearrangement joins TRBV7-8 to TRBJ1-5; D remains ambiguous. CDR1 is SGHVS and CDR2 is FQNEAQ in the germline V gene. Deletions cut 5 bases from V and 4 bases from J, with 9 bases between. The CDR3 length is 13 residues. CDR3 residues: CASSPDLNQPQHF. CDR3 DNA: TGTGCCAGCAGCCCCGACCTTAATCAGCCCCAGCATTTT.

The V and J genes are TRBV27 and TRBJ1-1; D gene ambiguous. The CDR3 is 16 amino acids. From germline, CDR1 is MNHEY and CDR2 SMNVEV (reference sequence). V lost 5 bases and J lost 0, with 16 bases in between. CDR3 in amino acids: CASSPELRYLNTEAFF. The CDR3 nucleotides are TGTGCCAGCAGTCCGGAGCTACGGTACCTGAACACTGAAGCTTTCTTT.

The chain couples TRBV5-1 to TRBJ2-7; unclear D gene. V dropped 7 bases and J dropped 3 bases, with 17 bases sitting between them. Germline V lookup: CDR1 SGHRS, CDR2 YFSETQ. CDR3 size: 14 residues. The CDR3 here is CASRRATTDYEQYF. The DNA for the CDR3 is TGCGCCAGCCGAAGGGCCACCACAGACTACGAGCAGTACTTC.

This clone was seen once. The chain links TRBV7-8 to TRBJ1-5; D is unclear. The CDR3 spans 12 residues. Germline loops: CDR1 SGHVS, CDR2 FQNEAQ. V shed 7 bases and J shed 4 bases, with 8 bases lying between them. CDR3 region: CASTELNQPQHF. CDR3 coding DNA: TGTGCCAGCACCGAGCTAAATCAGCCCCAGCATTTT.

The chain combines TRBV11-3 with TRBJ1-1; D ambiguous. The CDR3 is made up of 13 amino acids. Germline loops: CDR1 SGHNT, CDR2 YENEEA. Trimming removed 1 base from V and 3 bases from J, with 6 bases in between. The CDR3 DNA sequence: TGTGCCAGCAGCTTAGTAGGGTACACTGAAGCTTTCTTT. Encoded protein: CASSLVGYTEAFF.

The CDR3 sequence is CASSYVGGPLEQYF. CDR3 nucleotides: TGTGCCAGCAGTTACGTGGGAGGGCCGTTAGAGCAGTACTTC. The chain couples TRBV6-2 or TRBV6-3 to TRBJ2-7; 7 bases match TRBD2. CDR1 and CDR2 (germline): MNHEY, SVGEGT. V lost 2 bases, J lost 7 bases, and 8 bases stayed unmatched. There are 14 residues in the CDR3.